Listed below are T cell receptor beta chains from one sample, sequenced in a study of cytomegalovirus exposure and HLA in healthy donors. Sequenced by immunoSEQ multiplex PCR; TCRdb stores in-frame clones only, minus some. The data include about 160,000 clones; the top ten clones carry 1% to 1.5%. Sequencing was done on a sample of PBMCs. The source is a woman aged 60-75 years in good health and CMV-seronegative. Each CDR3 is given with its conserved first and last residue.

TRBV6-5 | CASSLPDNEQFF
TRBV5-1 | CASSLGTGWEKLFF
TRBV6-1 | CASSEVTGAGGTDTQYF
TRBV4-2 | CASSQVSSRGFYNEQFF
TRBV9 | CASSANSKQPQDGYTF
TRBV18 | CASSPPRTGGNQPQHF
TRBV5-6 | CASSSEQGRTNEKLFF
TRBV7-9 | CASSLGASNIETQYF
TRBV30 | CAWRVRGRESDEQFF
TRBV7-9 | CASSPRQGNNSPLHF
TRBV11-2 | CASSFWGGLQETQYF
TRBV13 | CASSHTLQEWTQYF
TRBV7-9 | CASSLAATGGLSYRYTF
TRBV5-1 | CASSLQSADTQYF
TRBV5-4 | CASSLASGSSYEQYF
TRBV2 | CASIAGGRTGELFF